This is a list of T cell receptor beta chains from one sample in a study of blood T cell repertoires in COVID-19. The repertoire was sequenced with immunoSEQ multiplex PCR; TCRdb's copy has only in-frame clones and lacks some. The sample lists 60,000 to 80,000 clones, approximately 89% occurring once. Sequences were obtained from peripheral blood. The receptors stem from a woman in her 70s with acute or convalescent COVID-19. The CDR3 runs from the conserved cysteine through the conserved F or W. Fields, in order: V gene, CDR3 protein.

V gene: TRBV3-1/TRBV3-2; CDR3 protein: CASSQKGGSYEQYF
V gene: TRBV6-5; CDR3 protein: CASSYSRQGAETQYF
V gene: TRBV30; CDR3 protein: CAWSTGTHSNQPQHF
V gene: TRBV29-1; CDR3 protein: CSVAGRGGRETQYF
V gene: TRBV4-2; CDR3 protein: CASSQVWDRDQPQHF
V gene: TRBV7-2; CDR3 protein: CASSFSRDRGETQYF
V gene: TRBV9; CDR3 protein: CASSAEYYPNSPLHF
V gene: TRBV9; CDR3 protein: CASSVAERAGNEQFF
V gene: TRBV9; CDR3 protein: CASSVGQLAGATYNEQFF
V gene: TRBV6-1; CDR3 protein: CASSEGGGFSVWYGYTF
V gene: TRBV24-1; CDR3 protein: CATSDPDSDEQFF
V gene: TRBV9; CDR3 protein: CASSVLGLAGGDQYF
V gene: TRBV6-5; CDR3 protein: CASSYFGRTNSPLHF
V gene: TRBV15; CDR3 protein: CATSGTGVSGYTF
V gene: TRBV9; CDR3 protein: CASRANSGNTIYF
V gene: TRBV28; CDR3 protein: CASSLGQGASYEQYF
V gene: TRBV2; CDR3 protein: CASSGAGLSGTEAFF
V gene: TRBV6-6; CDR3 protein: CASSPTIWYEQYF
V gene: TRBV19; CDR3 protein: CASRLQGFVEYNEQFF
V gene: TRBV11-2; CDR3 protein: CASSLGGDKGNTIYF
V gene: TRBV20-1; CDR3 protein: CSAYRGIEAFF
V gene: TRBV6-2/TRBV6-3; CDR3 protein: CASSYSGTSAFQDTQYF
V gene: TRBV11-2; CDR3 protein: CASSFALHLGEANVLTF
V gene: TRBV7-9; CDR3 protein: CASSLDSKAFF
V gene: TRBV5-1; CDR3 protein: CASSADSLDGMNTEAFF
V gene: TRBV13; CDR3 protein: CASSFNRQPYNEQFF
V gene: TRBV7-4; CDR3 protein: CASSFFGTGPNSNQPQHF
V gene: TRBV27; CDR3 protein: CASSFLSSGSIIDTQYF
V gene: TRBV18; CDR3 protein: CASSPPGAEKSEAFF
V gene: TRBV4-1; CDR3 protein: CASSQEGQGDSTDTQYF
V gene: TRBV15; CDR3 protein: CATSRDLRGGNSYNEQFF
V gene: TRBV7-2; CDR3 protein: CASSRLELDGGGAFF
V gene: TRBV7-2; CDR3 protein: CASSASSGGGETQYF
V gene: TRBV14; CDR3 protein: CASSQLQGAEKLFF
V gene: TRBV28; CDR3 protein: CARIWGVRTPPLHF
V gene: TRBV29-1; CDR3 protein: CSVERGTSDSYNEQFF
V gene: TRBV20-1; CDR3 protein: CSASTRTRQETQYF
V gene: TRBV19; CDR3 protein: CASRGQGATNEKLFF
V gene: TRBV30; CDR3 protein: CAWSVIFRASGTVNEQFF
V gene: TRBV10-3; CDR3 protein: CAITSRGGTF
V gene: TRBV6-6; CDR3 protein: CASSYGASNQPQHF
V gene: TRBV27; CDR3 protein: CASSLLAGGPYEQYF
V gene: TRBV9; CDR3 protein: CASSSSGSGGLGYTF
V gene: TRBV2; CDR3 protein: CASSELGGQFAKYGYTF
V gene: TRBV30; CDR3 protein: CAWSRPGVYEQYF
V gene: TRBV3-1/TRBV3-2; CDR3 protein: CASSSGQTRSGNTIYF
V gene: TRBV30; CDR3 protein: CAWKVPSKRTLTDTQYF
V gene: TRBV9; CDR3 protein: CASSVGTMRGEQYF
V gene: TRBV5-1; CDR3 protein: CASSVDRDQPQHF